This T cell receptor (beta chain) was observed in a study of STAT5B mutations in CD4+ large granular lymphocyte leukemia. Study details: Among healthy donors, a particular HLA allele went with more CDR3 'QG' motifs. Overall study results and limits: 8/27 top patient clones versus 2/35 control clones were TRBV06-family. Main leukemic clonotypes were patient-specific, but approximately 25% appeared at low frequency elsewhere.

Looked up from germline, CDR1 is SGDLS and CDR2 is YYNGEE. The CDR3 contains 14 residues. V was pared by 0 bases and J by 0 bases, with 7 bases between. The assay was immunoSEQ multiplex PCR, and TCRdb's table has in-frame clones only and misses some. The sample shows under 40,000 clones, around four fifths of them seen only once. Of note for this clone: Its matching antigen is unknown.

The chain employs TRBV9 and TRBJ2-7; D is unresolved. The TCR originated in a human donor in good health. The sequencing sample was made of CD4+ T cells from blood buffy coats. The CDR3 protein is CASSVATASYEQYF. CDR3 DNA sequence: TGTGCCAGCAGCGTAGCCACCGCCTCCTACGAGCAGTACTTC.